This section outlines one T cell receptor (beta chain) sequence together with its context. This entry belongs to a study of blood T cell repertoires in COVID-19. On the study more broadly: T cells, B-cell-depleted T cells, or PBMCs provided the cDNA or gDNA that served as material.

TCRdb keeps only in-frame clones here, not all; method: immunoSEQ multiplex PCR. Counted here are 100,000 or so clones, less than 90% occurring once; the ten biggest clones make up about 3.9%. The CDR3 covers 16 residues. Per germline, CDR1 LNHNV and CDR2 YYDKDF (reference sequence). V was pared by 3 bases and J by 6 bases, with 18 bases between. V usage is TRBV15 and J usage is TRBJ2-1; TRBD2 might be the D (6 bases). The specimen was peripheral blood. This receptor was identified in a man aged 50 or older with acute or convalescent COVID-19. The CDR3 is CATSRDLSGAPNEQFF. CDR3 nucleotides: TGTGCCACCAGCAGGGACCTTTCGGGAGCCCCCAATGAGCAGTTCTTC.